This T cell receptor (beta chain) was recorded in a study of blood T cell repertoires in COVID-19. The ends lost 0 bases at V and 4 bases at J; junction bases unmatched: 3. The germline V gene encodes CDR1 SGHRS and CDR2 YFSETQ. The CDR3 has 15 residues. Libraries were prepared by immunoSEQ multiplex PCR; TCRdb keeps only in-frame clonotypes and omits some of them. The sample lists about 83,000 clones; around 84% were seen once. A few counts support this clone. The chain couples TRBV5-1 to TRBJ2-2; 7 bases fit TRBD1. This clonotype originated in a woman aged 80 or over in a cohort sampled during active or convalescent COVID-19. Sequencing used peripheral blood. Here the CDR3 DNA reads TGCGCCAGCAGCTTGGGGCCAGGGGGCACCGGGGAGCTGTTTTTT. Amino acid sequence: CASSLGPGGTGELFF.